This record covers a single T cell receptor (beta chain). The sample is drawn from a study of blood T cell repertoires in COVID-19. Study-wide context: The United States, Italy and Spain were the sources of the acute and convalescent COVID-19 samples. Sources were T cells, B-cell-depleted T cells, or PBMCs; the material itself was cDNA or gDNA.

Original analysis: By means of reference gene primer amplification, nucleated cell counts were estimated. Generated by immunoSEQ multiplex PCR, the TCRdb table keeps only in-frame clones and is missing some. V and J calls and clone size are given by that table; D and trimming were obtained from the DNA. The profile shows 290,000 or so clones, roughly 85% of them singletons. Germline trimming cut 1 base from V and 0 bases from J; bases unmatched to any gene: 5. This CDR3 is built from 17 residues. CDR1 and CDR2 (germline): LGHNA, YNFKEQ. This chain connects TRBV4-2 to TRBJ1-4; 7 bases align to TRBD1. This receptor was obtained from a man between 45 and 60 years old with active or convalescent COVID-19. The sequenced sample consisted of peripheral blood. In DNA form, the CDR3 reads TGTGCCAGCAGCCAAGGAGGGGGCTCTCCAACTAATGAAAAACTGTTTTTT. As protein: CASSQGGGSPTNEKLFF.